The clone carrying this TCR beta chain was recorded at least ten times. The target antigen is unknown. These data belong to a study of T cells after yellow fever vaccination. Study overall: Any fraction with a low cell number was prepared using SMART-Seq v4 Ultra Low Input.

Generation of TCR cDNA used 5'RACE template switching (which added a universal primer site and UMIs). Each CDR3 protein gets one entry after TCRdb re-called the 5' RACE reads with MiXCR. The sample contains a few hundred thousand distinct CDR3 sequences, roughly 3.7% of which appear only once. Whole-study findings and limits: Post-booster repertoires contained most primary-vaccination clones again (almost 97% CD4, 88% CD8). The appearance of a small share of clonotypes in both CD4 and CD8 compartments was observed.

This clonotype was sampled from a man aged 18 to 29 who received the YFV17D yellow fever vaccine. The sample in question was PBMCs, obtained 15 days after the yellow fever booster vaccination.

The CDR3 loop reads CASSLAGVPNYGYTF. The CDR3 nucleotides read TGTGCCAGCAGTTTAGCAGGCGTTCCTAACTATGGCTACACCTTC. The J gene is TRBJ1-2, the V gene TRBV12-3 or TRBV12-4; D is unclear. Between the trimmed V and J ends, which lost 0 bases and 0 bases, there was a span of 8 bases. The CDR3 runs 15 residues.